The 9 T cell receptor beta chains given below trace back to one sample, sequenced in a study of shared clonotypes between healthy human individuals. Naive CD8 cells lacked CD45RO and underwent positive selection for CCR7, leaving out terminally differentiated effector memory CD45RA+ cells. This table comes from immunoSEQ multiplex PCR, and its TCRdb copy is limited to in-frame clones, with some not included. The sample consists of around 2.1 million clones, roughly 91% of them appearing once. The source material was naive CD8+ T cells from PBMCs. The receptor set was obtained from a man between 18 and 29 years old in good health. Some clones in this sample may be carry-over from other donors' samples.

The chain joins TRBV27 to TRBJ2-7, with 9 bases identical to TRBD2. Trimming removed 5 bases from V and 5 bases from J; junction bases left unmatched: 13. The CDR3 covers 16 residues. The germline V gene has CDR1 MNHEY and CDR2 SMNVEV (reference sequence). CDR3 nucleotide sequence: TGTGCCAGCAGTATCAACCCGGGCGGGAGGGCCGACGAGCAGTACTTC. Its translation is CASSINPGGRADEQYF.

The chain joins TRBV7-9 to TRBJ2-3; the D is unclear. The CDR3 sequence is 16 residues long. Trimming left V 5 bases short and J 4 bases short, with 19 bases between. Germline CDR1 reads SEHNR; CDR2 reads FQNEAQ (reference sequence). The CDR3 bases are TGTGCCAGCAGCCCTGACAATCTCGTCAACGCAGATACGCAGTATTTT. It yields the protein CASSPDNLVNADTQYF. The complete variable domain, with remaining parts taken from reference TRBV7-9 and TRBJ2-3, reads DTGVSQNPRHKITKRGQNVTFRCDPISEHNRLYWYRQTLGQGPEFLTYFQNEAQLEKSRLLSDRFSAERPKGSFSTLEIQRTEQGDSAMYLCASSPDNLVNADTQYFGPGTRLTVL.

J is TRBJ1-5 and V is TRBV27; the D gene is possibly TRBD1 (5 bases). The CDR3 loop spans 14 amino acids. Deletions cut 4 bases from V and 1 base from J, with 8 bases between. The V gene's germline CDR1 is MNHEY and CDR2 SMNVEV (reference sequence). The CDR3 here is CASSWKGSNQPQHF. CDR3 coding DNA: TGTGCCAGCAGTTGGAAGGGGAGCAATCAGCCCCAGCATTTT.

CDR3 protein: CASSLLGNTEAFF. The CDR3 nucleotides are TGTGCCAGCAGCTTATTGGGGAACACTGAAGCTTTCTTT. The chain couples TRBV13 to TRBJ1-1; the D is unclear. Germline assignment: CDR1 PRHDT and CDR2 FYEKMQ (reference sequence). Deletions cut 2 bases from V and 1 base from J, with 5 bases between. The CDR3 runs to 13 residues.

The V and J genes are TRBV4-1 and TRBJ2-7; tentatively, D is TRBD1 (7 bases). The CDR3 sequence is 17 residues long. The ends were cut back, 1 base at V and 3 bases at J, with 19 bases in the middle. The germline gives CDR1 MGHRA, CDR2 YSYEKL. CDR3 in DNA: TGCGCCAGCAGCCAAGCCCTCGTAGCAGGGGGGATCTACGAGCAGTACTTC. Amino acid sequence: CASSQALVAGGIYEQYF.

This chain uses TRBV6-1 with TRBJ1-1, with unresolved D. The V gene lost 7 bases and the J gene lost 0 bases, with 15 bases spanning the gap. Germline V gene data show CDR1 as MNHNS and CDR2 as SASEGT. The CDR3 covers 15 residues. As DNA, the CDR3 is TGTGCCAGCACCTATTTGGCCGTGGTGAACACTGAAGCTTTCTTT. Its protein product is CASTYLAVVNTEAFF.

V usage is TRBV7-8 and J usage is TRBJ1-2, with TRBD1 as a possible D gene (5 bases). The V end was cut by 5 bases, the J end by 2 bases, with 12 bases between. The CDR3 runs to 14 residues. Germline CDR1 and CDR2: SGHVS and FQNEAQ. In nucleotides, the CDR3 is TGTGCCAGCAGCCCGGGGACCTTGAACTATGGCTACACCTTC. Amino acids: CASSPGTLNYGYTF.

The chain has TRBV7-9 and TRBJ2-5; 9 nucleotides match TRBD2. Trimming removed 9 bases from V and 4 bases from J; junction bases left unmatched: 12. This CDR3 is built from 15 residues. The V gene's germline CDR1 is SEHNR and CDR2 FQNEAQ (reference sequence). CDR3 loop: CASKVIAGARETQYF. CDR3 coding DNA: TGTGCCAGTAAAGTAATAGCGGGGGCCCGAGAGACCCAGTACTTC.

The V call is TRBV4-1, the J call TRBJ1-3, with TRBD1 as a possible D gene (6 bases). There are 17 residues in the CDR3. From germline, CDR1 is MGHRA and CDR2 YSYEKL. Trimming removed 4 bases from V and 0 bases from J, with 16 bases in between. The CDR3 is CASSLVEGTTSGNTIYF. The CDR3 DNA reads TGCGCCAGCAGCCTCGTTGAGGGGACAACCTCTGGAAACACCATATATTTT.